Sequencing of this T cell receptor beta chain was carried out in a study of cytomegalovirus exposure and HLA in healthy donors. Study in general: Membership in the Caucasian-associated ancestry cluster was found for around 81% of 398 genotyped donors. Study-wide points: Immune exposure data for these donors was limited to CMV serostatus. Researchers catalogued approximately 170 TCR beta chains as cytomegalovirus-associated. In a later analysis, TCR beta V- and J-gene trimming showed a link to a missense DCLRE1C variant.

V was clipped by 0 bases and J by 2 bases, with 11 bases between them. This CDR3 is 15 amino acids long. Germline CDR1 is LGHNA and CDR2 is YSLEER. As for this clone: Its antigen is currently unknown.

A multiplex PCR was run with 60 Vbeta primers and 13 Jbeta primers. The protocol was immunoSEQ multiplex PCR, while the TCRdb copy is restricted to in-frame clones and leaves out a portion. The clone table shows roughly 80,000 clones, with the ten largest holding just over 5.5%. Input material: PBMCs. The TCR comes from a girl between 10 and 17 years old in good health and CMV-seropositive. V and J are TRBV4-3 and TRBJ2-7; no clear D gene. CDR3 nucleotide sequence: TGCGCCAGCAGCCAAGATCTATATGCAACCTACGAGCAGTACTTC. The encoded protein is CASSQDLYATYEQYF.